These 16 T cell receptor beta chains share one sample of origin, sequenced in a study of cytomegalovirus exposure and HLA in healthy donors. A multiplex PCR was run with 60 Vbeta primers and 13 Jbeta primers. The method was immunoSEQ multiplex PCR; TCRdb's version includes in-frame clones alone and lacks a portion of them. The profile shows roughly 69,000 clones, approximately 71% of them singletons. Sequenced: PBMCs. Source of these receptors: a man aged 50 or older in good health and CMV-seronegative.

V is TRBV6-1 and J is TRBJ1-4; 7 bases line up with TRBD1. CDR1 and CDR2 from the germline V gene are MNHNS and SASEGT. CDR3 size: 13 residues. Trimming took 10 bases from V and 17 from J; bases not matched to a gene: 19. CDR3 coding DNA: TGTGCCACCAGCACCAATACTAGACAGGGACGTTTTTTT. This translates into CATSTNTRQGRFF.

A note on this clone: A read error may produce the germline difference seen at one junction end. The rearrangement joins TRBV29-1 to TRBJ2-1; 7 bases agree with TRBD1. From germline, CDR1 is SQVTM and CDR2 ANQGSEA. The CDR3 extends over 13 amino acids. CDR3: CSVEGGRINEQFF. CDR3 nucleotides: TGCAGCGTGGAAGGGGGCAGGATCAATGAGCAGTTCTTC.

The chain employs TRBV5-1 and TRBJ1-3, with TRBD1 as a possible D gene (6 bases). V lost 4 bases, J lost 0 bases, and 17 bases lay in between. This CDR3 contains 17 residues. In germline, CDR1 is SGHRS, CDR2 YFSETQ. CDR3 nucleotides: TGCGCCAGCAGCCCGAACCCGGGGGGCGGCTCTGGAAACACCATATATTTT. This sequence encodes CASSPNPGGGSGNTIYF.

This clone has a handful of counts. The V gene is TRBV7-8, the J gene TRBJ1-3; weak D call: TRBD1 (5 bases). This CDR3 is built from 16 residues. Germline CDR1 reads SGHVS; CDR2 reads FQNEAQ. V dropped 6 bases and J dropped 0 bases, with 15 bases sitting between them. The CDR3 protein is CASSAYRFPSGNTIYF. The CDR3 region has the DNA TGTGCCAGCAGTGCATACAGGTTCCCCTCTGGAAACACCATATATTTT.

The J gene is TRBJ2-3, the V gene TRBV27; 7 bases align to TRBD1. Germline V gives CDR1 MNHEY, CDR2 SMNVEV (reference sequence). The CDR3 length is 14 residues. Losses at the gene ends were 5 bases for V and 7 bases for J; bases not matched to a gene: 9. The CDR3: CASSLPTGENTQYF. In DNA, the CDR3 is TGTGCCAGCAGTCTCCCAACAGGGGAAAATACGCAGTATTTT.

V gene TRBV2 combines with J gene TRBJ1-1, with D hard to call. The CDR3 covers 13 residues. Germline lookup yields CDR1 SNHLY and CDR2 FYNNEI. V lost 5 bases to trimming and J lost 4 bases, with 11 bases between them. The chain's CDR3 is CASSTTLSTEAFF. In nucleotides, the CDR3 is TGTGCCAGCAGTACTACCTTGAGCACTGAAGCTTTCTTT.

The rearrangement uses TRBV5-4 and TRBJ1-1, with a weak D call TRBD1 (6 bases). Trimming pared 0 bases from V and 6 bases from J, leaving 15 bases between. This CDR3 is built from 15 residues. Germline values: CDR1 SGHNT, CDR2 YYREEE (reference sequence). The CDR3 bases are TGTGCCAGCAGCTTGGGGGGGCGAGTGGTCCCTGAAGCTTTCTTT. It translates to CASSLGGRVVPEAFF.

This clone was picked up a small number of times. The chain couples TRBV2 to TRBJ1-1, with 7 bases matching TRBD1. The CDR3 sequence is 15 residues long. V gave up 10 bases and J gave up 0 bases; unmatched junction bases: 11. Per the germline V gene, CDR1 is SNHLY and CDR2 is FYNNEI. This chain's CDR3 is CATSSGGQVNTEAFF. The CDR3 nucleotides are TGTGCCACCAGCAGTGGAGGACAGGTGAACACTGAAGCTTTCTTT.

The chain uses TRBV7-9 and TRBJ1-2, with TRBD1 as a possible D gene (6 bases). The ends were cut back, 5 bases at V and 4 bases at J, with 14 bases in the middle. Germline-derived CDR1 and CDR2 are SEHNR and FQNEAQ (reference sequence). The CDR3 has 14 amino acids. CDR3 DNA: TGTGCCAGCAGCCGACAGGCCATTTTCTATGGCTACACCTTC. It translates to CASSRQAIFYGYTF.

The chain has TRBV16 and TRBJ1-6; 7 bases map to TRBD1. There are 13 residues in the CDR3. V lost 4 bases to trimming and J lost 16 bases; unmatched junction nucleotides: 10. Germline-derived CDR1 and CDR2 are KGHSY and FQNENV. This chain's CDR3 is CASSPTGDGTLHF. DNA for the CDR3: TGTGCCAGCAGCCCCACAGGGGACGGGACTCTCCACTTT.

V and J are TRBV5-6 and TRBJ2-1; 8 bases agree with TRBD1. There are 13 residues in the CDR3. V trimming: 7 bases; J trimming: 4 bases; junction bases outside the gene matches: 4. The germline CDR1 and CDR2 sequences are SGHDT and YYEEEE. The CDR3 DNA follows: TGTGCCAGCTCTGGACAGGGATACAATGAGCAGTTCTTC. Protein product: CASSGQGYNEQFF. Variable domain in full (rest from reference TRBV5-6 and TRBJ2-1): DAGVTQSPTHLIKTRGQQVTLRCSPKSGHDTVSWYQQALGQGPQFIFQYYEEEERQRGNFPDRFSGHQFPNYSSELNVNALLLGDSALYLCASSGQGYNEQFFGPGTRLTVL.

This clone turned up a few times. V usage is TRBV6-4 and J usage is TRBJ2-1, with 10 nucleotides matching TRBD1. Germline loops: CDR1 MRHNA, CDR2 SNTAGT. CDR3 length: 16 amino acids. V was clipped by 3 bases and J by 2 bases; unmatched bases: 4. Here the CDR3 DNA reads TGTGCCAGCAGTGAGACAGGGGGCAATCCCTACAATGAGCAGTTCTTC. Encoded protein: CASSETGGNPYNEQFF.

V and J are TRBV6-6 and TRBJ2-1, with D hard to call. Germline-derived CDR1 and CDR2 are MNHNY and SVGAGI (reference sequence). This CDR3 region has 16 residues. The V and J ends lost 0 bases and 0 bases respectively, with 9 bases between them. The CDR3 region is CASSYSERYSYNEQFF. For the CDR3, the DNA is TGTGCCAGCAGTTACTCGGAGCGCTACTCCTACAATGAGCAGTTCTTC.

V and J are TRBV19 and TRBJ2-5; 7 nucleotides agree with TRBD1. Germline-derived CDR1 and CDR2 are LNHDA and SQIVND (reference sequence). The V gene end was trimmed by 6 bases and the J gene end by 3 bases; junction bases not matched to a gene: 4. The CDR3 runs 13 residues. CDR3 sequence: CASRNQGEETQYF. The CDR3 nucleotides read TGTGCCAGTAGGAATCAGGGGGAAGAGACCCAGTACTTC. The full variable domain, in which reference TRBV19 and TRBJ2-5 provide the parts outside the CDR3, is DGGITQSPKYLFRKEGQNVTLSCEQNLNHDAMYWYRQDPGQGLRLIYYSQIVNDFQKGDIAEGYSVSREKKESFPLTVTSAQKNPTAFYLCASRNQGEETQYFGPGTRLLVL.

The chain employs TRBV6-1 and TRBJ2-3, with TRBD2 matching over 14 bases. The CDR3 contains 16 residues. Germline V gene data show CDR1 as MNHNS and CDR2 as SASEGT. Germline trimming cut 3 bases from V and 3 bases from J; bases unmatched to any gene: 2. CDR3 nucleotide sequence: TGTGCCAGCAGTGAGACTAGCGGGGGGGCTACAGATACGCAGTATTTT. Translation: CASSETSGGATDTQYF.

The table lists this clone with a few counts. The J gene is TRBJ2-3, the V gene TRBV4-1, with 9 bases fitting TRBD2. The germline gives CDR1 MGHRA, CDR2 YSYEKL. This CDR3 contains 17 residues. The J segment lost 0 bases and the V segment lost 0 bases, leaving 4 bases of the junction unmatched. This CDR3 is CASSQDGSGGSTDTQYF. The CDR3 nucleotides read TGCGCCAGCAGCCAAGATGGGAGCGGGGGGAGCACAGATACGCAGTATTTT.